The entry below gives a single T cell receptor (beta chain) sequence along with its context. The sample is drawn from a study of blood T cell repertoires in COVID-19. Study at large: Samples came from the United States, Italy and Spain, spanning acute and convalescent COVID-19. Sources were T cells, B-cell-depleted T cells, or PBMCs; the material itself was cDNA or gDNA.

In the authors' workflow: Nucleated cell number was recorded as an estimate derived from reference gene primer amplification. Data came from immunoSEQ multiplex PCR; TCRdb stores just in-frame clones and leaves some out. D and trimming were read from the DNA, whereas the V and J calls and clone size are those reported in that table. Of more than 150,000 clones listed, approximately 86% are singletons. This CDR3 is built from 14 residues. Germline V lookup: CDR1 KGHDR, CDR2 SFDVKD. Trimming left V 4 bases short and J 0 bases short, with 9 bases between. Sequencing used peripheral blood. The chain couples TRBV24-1 to TRBJ2-7; maybe TRBD2 (6 bases). The sequence derives from a woman at least 80 years old with acute or convalescent COVID-19. As DNA, the CDR3 is TGTGCCACCAGTGACCCCGGGAGCTCCTACGAGCAGTACTTC. Amino acids: CATSDPGSSYEQYF.